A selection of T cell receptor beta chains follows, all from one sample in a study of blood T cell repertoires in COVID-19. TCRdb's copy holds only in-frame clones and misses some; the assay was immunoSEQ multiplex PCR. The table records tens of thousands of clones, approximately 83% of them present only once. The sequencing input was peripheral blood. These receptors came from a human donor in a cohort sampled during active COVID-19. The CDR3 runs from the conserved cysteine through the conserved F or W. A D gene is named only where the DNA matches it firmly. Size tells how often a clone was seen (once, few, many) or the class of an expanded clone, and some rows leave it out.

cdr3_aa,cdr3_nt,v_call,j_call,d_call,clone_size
CASRRRGDTQYF,TGTGCCAGCAGGCGCCGGGGGGATACGCAGTATTTT,TRBV28,TRBJ2-3,-,few
CASSHYRGSIIIQETQYF,TGTGCCAGCAGTCATTACAGGGGATCTATCATTATTCAAGAGACCCAGTACTTC,TRBV6-6,TRBJ2-5,TRBD1,-
CAMGGFGESPLHF,TGTGCCATGGGGGGATTTGGGGAGTCACCCCTCCACTTT,TRBV5-4,TRBJ1-6,-,-
CATRDRGNEQFF,TGTGCCACCAGGGACAGGGGCAATGAGCAGTTCTTC,TRBV24-1,TRBJ2-1,TRBD1,-
CASSPRTGNTEAFF,TGTGCCAGCAGCCCCCGGACAGGGAACACTGAAGCTTTCTTT,TRBV7-8,TRBJ1-1,TRBD1,-
CASSVSTIAYYEQFF,TGTGCCAGCAGCGTTTCTACCATAGCGTACTATGAGCAGTTCTTC,TRBV9,TRBJ2-1,-,-
CASSVEGTGGQPQHF,TGTGCCAGCAGCGTAGAAGGGACAGGGGGTCAGCCCCAGCATTTT,TRBV9,TRBJ1-5,TRBD1,once
CASSSAMGQRTYEQYF,TGCGCCAGCAGTTCGGCAATGGGACAGAGAACCTACGAGCAGTACTTC,TRBV5-1,TRBJ2-7,TRBD1,-
CASSELAAYNEQFF,TGTGCCAGCAGTGAACTAGCGGCTTACAATGAGCAGTTCTTC,TRBV6-1,TRBJ2-1,TRBD2,-
CASSLTGTGYQPQHF,TGTGCCAGCAGCCTGACCGGGACAGGGTATCAGCCCCAGCATTTT,TRBV5-6,TRBJ1-5,TRBD1,-
CASSPRGRSTNEKLFF,TGTGCCAGCAGCCCCAGGGGACGGTCAACTAATGAAAAACTGTTTTTT,TRBV6-2/TRBV6-3,TRBJ1-4,-,-
CASSVGTSGPYEQYF,TGTGCCAGCAGCGTAGGGACTAGCGGCCCTTACGAGCAGTACTTC,TRBV9,TRBJ2-7,TRBD2,once
CASSLAISRATPSETQYF,TGCGCCAGCAGCCTCGCTATCAGCAGGGCAACTCCATCAGAGACCCAGTACTTC,TRBV4-1,TRBJ2-5,-,-
CAISRTGLETQYF,TGTGCCATCAGTAGGACAGGGTTGGAGACCCAGTACTTC,TRBV10-3,TRBJ2-5,TRBD1,-
CASHRQGETEAFF,TGTGCCAGCCACAGACAGGGGGAGACTGAAGCTTTCTTT,TRBV7-2,TRBJ1-1,TRBD1,-
CASSLQGEKLFF,TGTGCCAGCTCACTCCAGGGAGAAAAACTGTTTTTT,TRBV18,TRBJ1-4,-,-
CASSQAGVGNQPQHF,TGTGCCAGCAGCCAAGCAGGGGTTGGCAATCAGCCCCAGCATTTT,TRBV3-1/TRBV3-2,TRBJ1-5,-,-
CASNLGSGAPLGYTF,TGCGCCAGCAATCTGGGGTCAGGGGCCCCCCTTGGCTACACCTTC,TRBV5-1,TRBJ1-2,-,-
CASSLRQGAQPQHF,TGTGCCAGCAGCTTGCGGCAGGGGGCTCAGCCCCAGCATTTT,TRBV5-6,TRBJ1-5,TRBD1,-
CASREDRYSNQPQHF,TGTGCCAGCAGGGAAGACAGGTATAGCAATCAGCCCCAGCATTTT,TRBV6-6,TRBJ1-5,-,-
CASSPDRTENYGYTF,TGTGCCAGCAGTCCTGATAGAACTGAAAACTATGGCTACACCTTC,TRBV2,TRBJ1-2,-,-
CASSQGKGRAETQYF,TGCGCCAGCAGCCAAGGAAAGGGGAGGGCAGAGACCCAGTACTTC,TRBV4-1,TRBJ2-5,TRBD2,-
CASSYAAGGKETQYF,TGTGCCAGCAGCTACGCGGCGGGGGGTAAAGAGACCCAGTACTTC,TRBV7-2,TRBJ2-5,TRBD2,-
CASSVQQGTTYEQYF,TGTGCCAGCAGCGTACAGCAGGGGACAACCTACGAGCAGTACTTC,TRBV9,TRBJ2-7,-,-
CASSLGMTGPNYGYTF,TGTGCCAGCAGCTTAGGGATGACAGGCCCTAACTATGGCTACACCTTC,TRBV11-3,TRBJ1-2,-,-
CASRGIRAGEYEQYF,TGTGCCAGTCGGGGTATTCGGGCAGGGGAATACGAGCAGTACTTC,TRBV11-3,TRBJ2-7,-,-
CASSLPPGGANTGELFF,TGTGCCAGCAGTCTACCTCCAGGGGGCGCGAACACCGGGGAGCTGTTTTTT,TRBV27,TRBJ2-2,TRBD1,-
CASTNGQGGTDTQYF,TGTGCCAGTACAAACGGACAGGGCGGGACAGATACGCAGTATTTT,TRBV19,TRBJ2-3,TRBD1,-
CAGTTQETQYF,TGTGCCGGGACTACACAAGAGACCCAGTACTTC,TRBV7-9,TRBJ2-5,TRBD2,-
CASRSGTGNYEQYF,TGTGCCAGCAGATCCGGGACAGGGAACTACGAGCAGTACTTC,TRBV14,TRBJ2-7,TRBD1,few
CASSIGPRGLAGSQETQYF,TGTGCCAGTAGTATCGGCCCTAGAGGACTAGCGGGGAGCCAAGAGACCCAGTACTTC,TRBV19,TRBJ2-5,TRBD2,-
CASSRDRDQPQHF,TGTGCCAGCAGTAGGGACAGAGATCAGCCCCAGCATTTT,TRBV2,TRBJ1-5,TRBD1,-
CASSLPRRVQETQYF,TGTGCCAGCAGTCTTCCCAGGCGGGTCCAAGAGACCCAGTACTTC,TRBV7-9,TRBJ2-5,-,-
CASSAGPTDTQYF,TGTGCCAGCAGTGCAGGGCCCACAGATACGCAGTATTTT,TRBV2,TRBJ2-3,-,-
CASSLGGGAWTGELFF,TGTGCCAGCAGTTTAGGTGGGGGGGCCTGGACCGGGGAGCTGTTTTTT,TRBV28,TRBJ2-2,-,-
CASSYPGTSGGSSYEQYF,TGTGCCAGCAGTTACCCCGGGACTAGCGGGGGAAGCTCCTACGAGCAGTACTTC,TRBV6-2/TRBV6-3,TRBJ2-7,TRBD2,-
CASSLSGRANSPLHF,TGTGCCAGCAGCTTAAGTGGCAGGGCCAATTCACCCCTCCACTTT,TRBV11-3,TRBJ1-6,-,few
CASSTGVLTGELFF,TGTGCCAGCAGCACAGGGGTGTTGACCGGGGAGCTGTTTTTT,TRBV5-4,TRBJ2-2,TRBD1,-
CASTEGINSPLHF,TGCGCCAGCACGGAGGGGATTAATTCACCCCTCCACTTT,TRBV5-1,TRBJ1-6,-,once
CASSPSGGREQYF,TGTGCCAGCAGCCCCTCGGGGGGGAGGGAGCAGTACTTC,TRBV7-9,TRBJ2-7,TRBD2,-
CASSSGEGTDTQYF,TGCGCCAGCAGCTCTGGCGAGGGCACAGATACGCAGTATTTT,TRBV5-1,TRBJ2-3,-,-
CASSLAGTGAIYGYTF,TGTGCCAGCAGCTTAGCCGGGACAGGGGCCATCTATGGCTACACCTTC,TRBV7-9,TRBJ1-2,TRBD1,-
CASSLGMGSPNYGYTF,TGTGCCAGCAGCTTGGGGATGGGCAGTCCTAACTATGGCTACACCTTC,TRBV5-6,TRBJ1-2,-,few
CASSQDLMAGKYGYTF,TGCGCCAGCAGCCAAGACCTAATGGCAGGGAAATATGGCTACACCTTC,TRBV4-1,TRBJ1-2,-,-
CASSATGLTYNEQFF,TGTGCCAGCAGCGCAACAGGCTTGACCTACAATGAGCAGTTCTTC,TRBV9,TRBJ2-1,-,-
CASSLGGQGAGETQYF,TGTGCCAGCAGCTTGGGTGGGCAAGGGGCAGGAGAGACCCAGTACTTC,TRBV11-3,TRBJ2-5,-,-
CASFGGTGGLNTGELFF,TGTGCCAGCTTTGGGGGGACAGGGGGCTTGAACACCGGGGAGCTGTTTTTT,TRBV7-9,TRBJ2-2,TRBD1,-
CASSPGGGSYEQYF,TGTGCCAGCTCACCAGGCGGGGGCTCCTACGAGCAGTACTTC,TRBV18,TRBJ2-7,TRBD2,-
CASSSDRASPLHF,TGTGCCAGCAGTTCGGACAGGGCCTCCCCCCTCCACTTT,TRBV12-3/TRBV12-4,TRBJ1-6,TRBD1,-